This T cell receptor (beta chain) derives from a study of blood T cell repertoires in COVID-19. In the original processing: Amplification of reference gene primers was used by the study to estimate nucleated cell counts. Clones were sequenced by immunoSEQ multiplex PCR, and TCRdb holds only the in-frame ones, with some missing. D and trimming were read from the DNA, whereas the V and J calls and clone size are those reported in that table. The sample includes 250,000 to 300,000 clones, 88% of them seen just once. This clone was recorded once. Germline V gene data show CDR1 as DFQATT and CDR2 as SNEGSKA (reference sequence). The CDR3 loop spans 13 amino acids. V was shortened by 3 bases and J by 7 bases, with 15 bases between the two germline ends.

V and J are TRBV20-1 and TRBJ1-2; D remains ambiguous. Sequencing used peripheral blood. This TCR was recovered from a woman in her seventies with COVID-19, enrolled during active disease. The CDR3, as DNA: TGCAGTGCTAGTGTTACATTCTCCTCTGGCTACACCTTC. Translation gives CSASVTFSSGYTF.